Shown below are 22 T cell receptor beta chains from a single sample sequenced in a study of blood T cell repertoires in COVID-19. Repertoires were generated with immunoSEQ multiplex PCR, while TCRdb's copy carries only in-frame clones and drops some. The sample contains 130,000 to 150,000 clones, 84% of which appear only once. The specimen was PBMCs or T cells enriched from blood (not recorded which). The receptors come from a woman aged 45 to 65 who had been exposed to COVID-19.

The chain carries TRBV4-1 and TRBJ2-1; TRBD2 is a possible D gene (7 bases). V shed 8 bases and J shed 5 bases, with 19 bases lying between them. CDR1 and CDR2 from the germline V gene are MGHRA and YSYEKL. The CDR3 is 15 amino acids. CDR3 amino acids: CASSGGLARNNEQFF. The CDR3, as DNA: TGCGCCAGCTCCGGGGGGCTAGCGCGCAACAATGAGCAGTTCTTC.

The rearrangement joins TRBV13 to TRBJ2-3, with 10 bases fitting TRBD1. The germline V gene has CDR1 PRHDT and CDR2 FYEKMQ (reference sequence). The CDR3 is 17 residues long. Trimming cost V 5 bases and J 6 bases; bases outside gene matches: 14. The chain's CDR3 is CASSLRTGTGEGDTQYF. CDR3 DNA: TGTGCCAGCAGCCTACGCACCGGGACAGGGGAAGGGGATACGCAGTATTTT.

The J gene is TRBJ2-3, the V gene TRBV5-6; 11 bases map to TRBD2. This CDR3 region has 15 residues. Germline V gene lookup returns CDR1 SGHDT and CDR2 YYEEEE. V dropped 3 bases and J dropped 7; count of bases not matched to a gene: 7. The CDR3 region is CASSSKTSGGNTQYF. In DNA, the CDR3 is TGTGCCAGCAGCTCGAAAACTAGCGGGGGAAATACGCAGTATTTT.

The V and J genes are TRBV3-1 (or the pseudogene TRBV3-2) and TRBJ1-5, with D perhaps TRBD1 (6 bases). Looked up from germline, CDR1 is LGHDT and CDR2 is YNNKEL (reference sequence). With 1 base removed from V and 2 bases from J, the gap between germline ends came to 9 bases. The CDR3 has 15 amino acids. The DNA for the CDR3 is TGTGCCAGCAGCCAAGCGGGGGGGCGCAATCAGCCCCAGCATTTT. The encoded protein is CASSQAGGRNQPQHF.

The table lists this clone with a count of one. J is TRBJ2-2 and V is TRBV5-1; D is ambiguous. This CDR3 contains 19 residues. Germline V gene sequence: CDR1 SGHRS, CDR2 YFSETQ. V lost 4 bases, J lost 0 bases, and 22 bases lay in between. The CDR3 protein is CASSLMMPRVRPNTGELFF. The CDR3 bases are TGCGCCAGCAGCCTGATGATGCCCCGGGTCAGACCGAACACCGGGGAGCTGTTTTTT.

J is TRBJ1-2 and V is TRBV27; possibly TRBD1 for D (6 bases). V was trimmed by 0 bases and J by 2 bases, leaving 10 bases between them. CDR3 length equals 15 residues. From germline, CDR1 is MNHEY and CDR2 SMNVEV (reference sequence). The CDR3 spells CASSLSRTANYGYTF. In nucleotides, the CDR3 is TGTGCCAGCAGTTTATCCCGGACAGCAAACTATGGCTACACCTTC.

J is TRBJ1-6 and V is TRBV24-1; D not certain. The CDR3 has 15 residues. The V gene lost 12 bases and the J gene lost 0 bases, with 14 bases spanning the gap. The V gene's germline CDR1 is KGHDR and CDR2 SFDVKD. The CDR3 loop reads CAPLRMSSYNSPLHF. DNA of the CDR3: TGTGCCCCCCTTAGAATGAGCTCCTATAATTCACCCCTCCACTTT.

CDR3 in amino acids: CASSGWGGGAFF. The CDR3 DNA reads TGTGCCAGCAGTGGATGGGGAGGTGGAGCTTTCTTT. V gene TRBV27 combines with J gene TRBJ1-1, with D hard to call. V lost 5 bases and J 10 bases, leaving 14 bases between the germline ends. The germline V gene has CDR1 MNHEY and CDR2 SMNVEV (reference sequence). CDR3 length: 12 amino acids.

V is TRBV10-1 and J is TRBJ2-7; 8 bases map to TRBD1. V gave up 2 bases and J gave up 7 bases; unmatched junction bases: 4. Per the germline V gene, CDR1 is WNHNN and CDR2 is SYGVQD (reference sequence). This CDR3 is 13 amino acids long. CDR3 nucleotide sequence: TGCGCCAGCAGTGAGCAGGGGGCGGAGGAGCAGTACTTC. Its translation: CASSEQGAEEQYF.

This chain uses TRBV2 with TRBJ1-1; D ambiguous. The V gene lost 10 bases and the J gene lost 0 bases, with 12 bases spanning the gap. Germline V gene sequence: CDR1 SNHLY, CDR2 FYNNEI. The CDR3 runs 13 residues. CDR3 nucleotide sequence: TGTGCCACCGGACGGACTATGAACACTGAAGCTTTCTTT. This codes for CATGRTMNTEAFF.

The chain is built from TRBV27 and TRBJ2-3, with 7 bases lining up with TRBD1. V lost 6 bases to trimming and J lost 2 bases; unmatched junction nucleotides: 8. The CDR3 consists of 15 residues. Germline assignment: CDR1 MNHEY and CDR2 SMNVEV (reference sequence). The CDR3 here is CASSSQGDITDTQYF. Here the CDR3 DNA reads TGTGCCAGCAGCAGCCAGGGGGACATCACAGATACGCAGTATTTT.

This chain uses TRBV4-1 with TRBJ2-7; TRBD1 matches at 7 bases. Trimming took 0 bases from V and 2 from J; bases not matched to a gene: 4. CDR1 is MGHRA and CDR2 is YSYEKL in the germline V gene. The CDR3 covers 15 residues. The DNA for the CDR3 is TGCGCCAGCAGCCAAGAACAGGGGTCTGCCTACGAGCAGTACTTC. Protein: CASSQEQGSAYEQYF.

V usage is TRBV19 and J usage is TRBJ1-1; D possibly corresponds to TRBD1 (5 bases). V dropped 3 bases and J dropped 3 bases, with 8 bases sitting between them. This CDR3 comprises 13 residues. Germline CDR1 is LNHDA and CDR2 is SQIVND (reference sequence). In nucleotides, the CDR3 is TGTGCCAGTAGTATCCCAGGGTACACTGAAGCTTTCTTT. Translated: CASSIPGYTEAFF. The full variable domain, its missing parts supplied by reference TRBV19 and TRBJ1-1, is DGGITQSPKYLFRKEGQNVTLSCEQNLNHDAMYWYRQDPGQGLRLIYYSQIVNDFQKGDIAEGYSVSREKKESFPLTVTSAQKNPTAFYLCASSIPGYTEAFFGQGTRLTVV.

The chain uses TRBV5-1 and TRBJ1-1, with D perhaps matching TRBD1 (6 bases). The V gene's germline CDR1 is SGHRS and CDR2 YFSETQ. Trimming pared 4 bases from V and 0 bases from J, leaving 10 bases between. The CDR3 length is 14 residues. The CDR3 nucleotides are TGCGCCAGCAGCCCGGGGACACTGAACACTGAAGCTTTCTTT. Its protein product is CASSPGTLNTEAFF.

CDR3 residues: CASTLVRDTGELFF. In DNA, the CDR3 is TGTGCCAGCACCCTAGTCCGGGACACCGGGGAGCTGTTTTTT. The chain employs TRBV6-5 and TRBJ2-2; the D is unclear. The V and J ends lost 7 bases and 3 bases respectively, with 12 bases between them. CDR1 is MNHEY, CDR2 SVGAGI, per germline. This CDR3 region has 14 residues.

This clone appeared a single time. The chain recombines TRBV19 with TRBJ2-1; 8 bases fit TRBD2. Trimming at V came to 6 bases and at J to 3 bases, leaving 7 bases not matched to a gene. The germline gives CDR1 LNHDA, CDR2 SQIVND (reference sequence). This CDR3 is built from 15 residues. In DNA form, the CDR3 reads TGTGCCAGTAGGATCGGTAGCGGGAACTACAATGAGCAGTTCTTC. As protein: CASRIGSGNYNEQFF. The whole variable domain, filled in from reference TRBV19 and TRBJ2-1, reads DGGITQSPKYLFRKEGQNVTLSCEQNLNHDAMYWYRQDPGQGLRLIYYSQIVNDFQKGDIAEGYSVSREKKESFPLTVTSAQKNPTAFYLCASRIGSGNYNEQFFGPGTRLTVL.

The chain uses TRBV4-1 and TRBJ2-1; the D gene is possibly TRBD2 (6 bases). Germline CDR1 reads MGHRA; CDR2 reads YSYEKL. V dropped 1 base and J dropped 4 bases, with 11 bases sitting between them. This CDR3 is built from 15 residues. The CDR3 nucleotides are TGCGCCAGCAGCCAAGTGGGGGGACTTTACAATGAGCAGTTCTTC. It is translated as CASSQVGGLYNEQFF.

The V call is TRBV19, the J call TRBJ2-7, with D hard to call. The V end was cut by 5 bases, the J end by 7 bases, with 12 bases between. Germline values: CDR1 LNHDA, CDR2 SQIVND (reference sequence). CDR3 length: 12 amino acids. CDR3 residues: CASSSGSREQYF. CDR3 DNA: TGTGCCAGTAGTTCCGGGTCGCGGGAGCAGTACTTC.

The chain recombines TRBV19 with TRBJ1-2; perhaps TRBD1 as D (5 bases). V lost 9 bases and J 6 bases, leaving 14 bases between the germline ends. CDR1 and CDR2 (germline): LNHDA, SQIVND (reference sequence). The CDR3 length is 12 residues. CDR3 residues: CASLGLPDGYTF. In DNA, the CDR3 is TGTGCCAGCCTGGGACTTCCTGATGGCTACACCTTC.

V gene TRBV4-3 combines with J gene TRBJ2-1; TRBD1 agrees at 7 bases. V shed 0 bases and J 6 bases; nucleotides not matched to a gene: 11. Germline V CDR1 and CDR2: LGHNA, YSLEER. The CDR3 contains 17 residues. CDR3 in DNA: TGCGCCAGCAGCCAAGAAGTAACAGGGGTCTTCGTCAATGAGCAGTTCTTC. It translates to CASSQEVTGVFVNEQFF.

This clone has only a few counts. The CDR3 spells CASSVRLLSGSQDTQYF. The CDR3 DNA follows: TGTGCCAGCAGCGTTCGTCTACTTAGCGGGAGCCAAGATACGCAGTATTTT. The rearrangement joins TRBV7-6 to TRBJ2-3; 9 positions agree with TRBD2. The CDR3 runs 17 residues. Per the germline V gene, CDR1 is SGHVS and CDR2 is FNYEAQ. The J segment lost 5 bases and the V segment lost 5 bases, leaving 14 bases of the junction unmatched.

The chain recombines TRBV19 with TRBJ1-5; 7 bases are a match to TRBD1. The CDR3 spans 14 residues. Trimming took 7 bases from V and 0 from J; bases not matched to a gene: 3. CDR1 and CDR2 from the germline V gene are LNHDA and SQIVND (reference sequence). In nucleotides, the CDR3 is TGTGCCAGTAATCAGGGGGTTAGCAATCAGCCCCAGCATTTT. Amino acid sequence: CASNQGVSNQPQHF.